This is a list of T cell receptor beta chains from one sample in a study of shared clonotypes between healthy human individuals. The assay was immunoSEQ multiplex PCR, and TCRdb's table has in-frame clones only and misses some. Of about 340,000 clones in the sample, over 70% are singletons; the top ten hold roughly a tenth. Sequenced: memory CD4+ T cells sorted from blood. The source of these receptors is a man aged 25-45 years in good health. The CDR3 runs from the conserved cysteine through the conserved F or W. A D gene is named only where the DNA matches it firmly. The listing skips clone size in some rows; elsewhere it reads once, few, many or a size class.

TRBD2	TRBV7-3	.	TRBJ2-3	CASSPTGGGGTDTQYF	TGTGCCAGCAGCCCAACGGGGGGAGGGGGCACAGATACGCAGTATTTT
.	TRBV7-3	.	TRBJ2-1	CASSLSDAHYEQFF	TGTGCCAGCAGCTTATCGGACGCACACTATGAGCAGTTCTTC
.	TRBV19	.	TRBJ2-3	CASSIYGGLSLSGDTQYF	TGTGCCAGTAGTATTTACGGGGGGCTATCGCTCTCAGGAGATACGCAGTATTTT
.	TRBV23-1	.	TRBJ1-1	CASSPSYTEAFF	TGCGCCAGCAGCCCTTCCTACACTGAAGCTTTCTTT
.	TRBV15	once	TRBJ2-5	CATSSVRGPQETQYF	TGTGCCACCAGCAGCGTCAGGGGACCCCAAGAGACCCAGTACTTC
TRBD2	TRBV18	.	TRBJ2-7	CASSPLVAGVYEQYF	TGTGCCAGCTCACCCCTGGTGGCGGGAGTGTACGAGCAGTACTTC
.	TRBV11-2	few	TRBJ1-5	CASSLRRSTSNQPQHF	TGTGCCAGCAGCCTTCGACGGAGCACTAGCAATCAGCCCCAGCATTTT
.	TRBV29-1	.	TRBJ2-1	CSVSGSSSYNEQFF	TGCAGCGTCAGCGGGTCAAGCTCCTACAATGAGCAGTTCTTC
.	TRBV10-2	many	TRBJ1-1	CASSVEGRRTEAFF	TGCGCCAGCAGTGTAGAGGGGAGAAGAACTGAAGCTTTCTTT
TRBD1	TRBV11-2	.	TRBJ1-3	CASRETGRSGNTIYF	TGTGCCAGCAGGGAGACAGGGCGCTCTGGAAACACCATATATTTT
TRBD1	TRBV2	.	TRBJ2-7	CASSKDREDEQYF	TGTGCCAGCAGTAAGGACAGGGAAGACGAGCAGTACTTC
.	TRBV11-2	once	TRBJ2-7	CASSLLESLEQYF	TGTGCCAGCAGCTTACTCGAATCGTTGGAGCAGTACTTC
TRBD1	TRBV6-1	few	TRBJ1-5	CASSGHRDSNYQPQHF	TGTGCCAGCAGTGGCCACCGGGACAGTAACTATCAGCCCCAGCATTTT
.	TRBV12-5	.	TRBJ1-1	CASGLDGYTEAFF	TGTGCTAGTGGCTTGGACGGATACACTGAAGCTTTCTTT
TRBD2	TRBV2	few	TRBJ2-7	CASSVERGWEQYF	TGTGCCAGCAGTGTTGAGCGGGGGTGGGAGCAGTACTTC
TRBD2	TRBV28	.	TRBJ2-7	CASSSSGRQGHEQYF	TGTGCCAGCAGCTCTAGCGGGAGGCAGGGCCACGAGCAGTACTTC
TRBD1	TRBV5-1	.	TRBJ1-4	CASRRTGATNEKLFF	TGCGCCAGCAGGCGGACAGGAGCAACTAATGAAAAACTGTTTTTT
TRBD2	TRBV29-1	.	TRBJ2-1	CSVESLLAGYPGEQFF	TGCAGCGTTGAATCCTTACTAGCGGGATATCCGGGTGAGCAGTTCTTC
.	TRBV11-1	.	TRBJ1-4	CASSTGGTNEKLFF	TGTGCCAGCAGCACAGGTGGGACTAATGAAAAACTGTTTTTT
.	TRBV5-4	.	TRBJ2-7	CASSLGQAIYEQYF	TGTGCCAGCAGCTTGGGCCAGGCGATCTACGAGCAGTACTTC
.	TRBV14	few	TRBJ2-3	CASSQAGRGRDTQYF	TGTGCCAGCAGCCAAGCCGGGCGAGGAAGAGATACGCAGTATTTT
.	TRBV29-1	.	TRBJ2-2	CSVVVQLNTGELFF	TGCAGCGTTGTCGTTCAGCTTAACACCGGGGAGCTGTTTTTT
TRBD2	TRBV5-4	.	TRBJ2-5	CASSRGLAGSQETQYF	TGTGCCAGCAGCCGCGGACTAGCGGGATCCCAAGAGACCCAGTACTTC
.	TRBV7-9	many	TRBJ1-4	CASSLPGSNEKLFF	TGTGCCAGCAGCTTACCCGGGTCCAATGAAAAACTGTTTTTT
TRBD1	TRBV4-2	.	TRBJ2-4	CASSQDSGTGGNIQYF	TGTGCCAGCAGCCAAGATAGTGGGACAGGGGGAAACATTCAGTACTTC
TRBD1	TRBV5-1	few	TRBJ2-5	CASSYYGQAQETQYF	TGCGCCAGCAGCTATTATGGACAGGCTCAAGAGACCCAGTACTTC
.	TRBV25-1	.	TRBJ1-1	CASSVGRQVINTEAFF	TGTGCCAGCAGTGTCGGGAGGCAGGTGATCAACACTGAAGCTTTCTTT
.	TRBV7-9	.	TRBJ2-7	CASSLVGYEQYF	TGTGCCAGCAGCTTAGTTGGATACGAGCAGTACTTC
.	TRBV10-3	.	TRBJ2-7	CAISGGRVSYEQYF	TGTGCCATCAGCGGGGGACGGGTGTCGTACGAGCAGTACTTC
.	TRBV5-1	.	TRBJ1-3	CASSLMSGTMGNTIYF	TGCGCCAGCAGCCTGATGAGCGGGACGATGGGAAACACCATATATTTT
.	TRBV15	.	TRBJ2-1	CATSRVRQNNEQFF	TGTGCCACCAGCAGAGTGAGACAGAACAATGAGCAGTTCTTC
.	TRBV11-2	.	TRBJ1-6	CASSLDGWPVRLHF	TGTGCCAGCAGCCTGGACGGATGGCCGGTTCGCCTCCACTTT
.	TRBV4-3	once	TRBJ1-2	CASSQAGLANYGYTF	TGCGCCAGCAGCCAAGCAGGGTTAGCTAACTATGGCTACACCTTC
.	TRBV7-9	.	TRBJ1-5	CASSLGSSGLSNQPQHF	TGTGCCAGCAGCTTAGGGTCTTCAGGGCTAAGCAATCAGCCCCAGCATTTT
.	TRBV6-1	.	TRBJ1-2	CASSETRTVFGGYTF	TGTGCCAGCAGTGAAACTCGGACAGTCTTTGGGGGCTACACCTTC
.	TRBV6-6	few	TRBJ1-5	CASSYRSTRGHQPQHF	TGTGCCAGCAGTTACCGGTCAACACGGGGGCATCAGCCCCAGCATTTT
.	TRBV7-9	.	TRBJ2-1	CASSLLGHYNEQFF	TGTGCCAGCAGCTTGTTGGGACACTACAATGAGCAGTTCTTC